The clone carrying this T cell receptor (beta chain) was observed at least ten times. The sample originates from a study of neurological immune-mediated disorders. Per germline, CDR1 GTSNPN and CDR2 SVGIG (reference sequence). The CDR3 has 15 amino acids. Trimming removed 0 bases at V and 0 bases at J, with 11 bases between. Each CDR3 protein gets one entry after TCRdb re-called the 5' RACE reads with MiXCR. The sample yields 45,000 to 70,000 distinct CDR3 sequences, approximately 4% seen once. Sequencing was performed on PBMCs. V gene TRBV30 combines with J gene TRBJ2-5, with TRBD2 as a possible D gene (5 bases). The clonotype was recovered from a man aged 45-60 years with multiple sclerosis. The CDR3 loop is CAWSVLAGYQETQYF. CDR3 nucleotides: TGTGCCTGGAGTGTACTGGCGGGCTACCAAGAGACCCAGTACTTC.